This T cell receptor (beta chain) came from a study of early stage breast cancer tumors. TCRdb keeps only in-frame clones here, not all; method: immunoSEQ multiplex PCR. The repertoire holds 14,000 or so clones, with around three quarters as singletons. The ends were cut back, 6 bases at V and 5 bases at J, with 19 bases in the middle. CDR3 length: 15 residues. The germline V gene has CDR1 SGHTA and CDR2 FQGNSA. Material: normal breast tissue next to the tumor. The chain couples TRBV7-2 to TRBJ2-5, with unresolved D. The TCR comes from a person aged 50 to 59 with breast cancer. CDR3 coding DNA: TGTGCCAGCAGATTCCGGGCCGAGCTGGGGGAGACCCAGTACTTC. Translation: CASRFRAELGETQYF.